A selection of T cell receptor beta chains follows, all from one sample in a study of T-cell reconstitution after alpha-beta-depleted transplantation in children. TCRdb ran MiXCR on the PCR reads and lists one entry per CDR3 protein. The profile shows around 800,000 distinct CDR3 sequences, about 16% of them singletons. This sample comprised PBMCs, mostly from graft donor cells, obtained 360 days after TCRalphabeta/CD19-depleted stem cell transplant. These TCRs come from a male patient aged 5 to 17 who had a stem cell transplant for acute lymphoblastic leukemia, so the T cells may come from the graft donor. The CDR3 runs from the conserved cysteine through the conserved F or W. Each record gives: J gene, CDR3 length, V gene, D gene, clone size, CDR3 DNA, CDR3 protein. The D gene is left open where the match is weak. A row's size may be missing; if present it is once, few, many or a size class.

>TRBJ1-1|14|TRBV7-9|TRBD1|many
TGTGCCAGCAGCTCCCTTACAGGGGCCACTGAAGCTTTCTTT
CASSSLTGATEAFF
>TRBJ2-1|16|TRBV27|TRBD1|few
TGTGCCAGCAGTTTGCCAGGGGGCCCTTCCTACAATGAGCAGTTCTTC
CASSLPGGPSYNEQFF
>TRBJ1-5|14|TRBV24-1|TRBD1|NA
TGTGCCACCCAGGGGACAGCCTACAATCAGCCCCAGCATTTT
CATQGTAYNQPQHF
>TRBJ2-2|15|TRBV5-1|NA|few
TGCGCCAGCAGCTTCAACAACAGGGCTCCCGGGGAGCTGTTTTTT
CASSFNNRAPGELFF
>TRBJ2-7|14|TRBV7-6|NA|NA
TGTGCCAGCAGCCGACTGGAGGTAATTTACGAGCAGTACTTC
CASSRLEVIYEQYF
>TRBJ2-3|13|TRBV29-1|NA|many
TGCAGCGTTGCCAGCGCCCGCACAGATACGCAGTATTTT
CSVASARTDTQYF
>TRBJ2-5|14|TRBV4-2|NA|many
TGTGCCAGCAGCCTCGCCGGGTACCAAGAGACCCAGTACTTC
CASSLAGYQETQYF
>TRBJ2-7|15|TRBV2|TRBD1|few
TGTGCCAGCACCCGAGGTGGACAGGGGGCTGGTGAGCAGTACTTC
CASTRGGQGAGEQYF
>TRBJ2-3|16|TRBV10-3|TRBD2|NA
TGTGCCATCAGTGGGGATAGCGGGAGGGCCGGAGATACGCAGTATTTT
CAISGDSGRAGDTQYF
>TRBJ2-5|16|TRBV7-9|TRBD2|NA
TGTGCCAGCAGCTCCTTACTAGCGGAGGCCGGAGAGACCCAGTACTTC
CASSSLLAEAGETQYF
>TRBJ1-2|17|TRBV13|TRBD1|few
TGTGCCAGCAGCTTTGCGCCTGGGACAGGCTCCTTTGTCGGCTACACCTTC
CASSFAPGTGSFVGYTF
>TRBJ2-4|12|TRBV2|NA|NA
TGTGCCATACAGGGAAGGAAAAACATTCAGTACTTC
CAIQGRKNIQYF
>TRBJ1-2|13|TRBV29-1|NA|few
TGCAGCGTTGAAGATGCGGGGATGGGGGGCTACACCTTC
CSVEDAGMGGYTF
>TRBJ2-5|15|TRBV12-3/TRBV12-4|TRBD2|NA
TGTGCCAGCAGCCCCGGGACTAGCGGGACTTGGGCCCAGTACTTC
CASSPGTSGTWAQYF
>TRBJ2-1|16|TRBV10-3|NA|NA
TGTGCCATCAGTGACAGGGGCCCGAGCTCCTACAATGAGCAGTTCTTC
CAISDRGPSSYNEQFF
>TRBJ2-7|12|TRBV5-1|NA|few
TGCGCCAGCAGCTGGGACGACTACGAGCAGTACTTC
CASSWDDYEQYF
>TRBJ2-7|15|TRBV12-3/TRBV12-4|TRBD2|NA
TGTGCCAGCAGTGGGACTAGCGGGCCTTCCTACGAGCAGTACTTC
CASSGTSGPSYEQYF
>TRBJ2-1|16|TRBV4-2|TRBD2|NA
TGTGCCAGCAGCCAAACTAGCGGGAGACCCTACAATGAGCAGTTCTTC
CASSQTSGRPYNEQFF
>TRBJ2-3|14|TRBV3-1|NA|NA
TGTGCCAGCAGCCAGAAAAGGGCGGCGGTTACGCAGTATTTT
CASSQKRAAVTQYF
>TRBJ2-1|15|TRBV10-3|TRBD2|few
TGTGCCATCAGAGAACTAGCGGGAGTCTACAATGAGCAGTTCTTC
CAIRELAGVYNEQFF
>TRBJ2-7|13|TRBV28|NA|many
TGTGCCAGCAGTTTAGATACAGGGTTCGAGCAGTACTTC
CASSLDTGFEQYF
>TRBJ2-1|14|TRBV7-8|NA|NA
TGTGCCAGCAGCTTCCGAGAGGAGGACAATGAGCAGTTCTTC
CASSFREEDNEQFF
>TRBJ2-1|16|TRBV10-3|TRBD2|few
TGTGCCATCAGTGGATTAGCGGGAGGGCCCAACAATGAGCAGTTCTTC
CAISGLAGGPNNEQFF
>TRBJ2-5|15|TRBV7-6|NA|NA
TGTGCCAGCAGCTTAGGAGCAGAGAACCAAGAGACCCAGTACTTC
CASSLGAENQETQYF
>TRBJ1-2|14|TRBV20-1|NA|NA
TGCAGTGCTAGGCGGACAGCGGGTAACTATGGCTACACCTTC
CSARRTAGNYGYTF
>TRBJ2-3|11|TRBV10-3|NA|NA
TGTGCCATCAGTGAGATAGATACGCAGTATTTT
CAISEIDTQYF
>TRBJ2-1|15|TRBV9|TRBD2|NA
TGTGCCAGCAGCGTAGGTAGCGGGGGTTACAATGAGCAGTTCTTC
CASSVGSGGYNEQFF
>TRBJ1-6|15|TRBV27|NA|NA
TGTGCCAGCAGTTTAGGAACGGCATCTAATTCACCCCTCCACTTT
CASSLGTASNSPLHF
>TRBJ2-1|22|TRBV6-2/TRBV6-3|TRBD2|few
TGTGCCAGCAGTACCGTCGAGCCCGGGACTAGTCATATCGTAGGCTCCTACAATGAGCAGTTCTTC
CASSTVEPGTSHIVGSYNEQFF
>TRBJ1-6|13|TRBV4-1|NA|NA
TGCGCCAGCAGCCAAGTGGGATATTCACCCCTCCACTTT
CASSQVGYSPLHF
>TRBJ1-2|14|TRBV12-3/TRBV12-4|NA|NA
TGTGCCAGCAGTTTAGAGGGAGGAGTTGATGGCTACACCTTC
CASSLEGGVDGYTF
>TRBJ2-7|15|TRBV7-3|TRBD2|NA
TGTGCCAGCAGCCCTACTACTAGCGGGAGGGCCTCGCAGTACTTC
CASSPTTSGRASQYF
>TRBJ2-1|13|TRBV20-1|TRBD2|NA
TGCAGTCTTCCTAGCGGGAGGATCAATGAGCAGTTCTTC
CSLPSGRINEQFF
>TRBJ1-5|15|TRBV6-1|NA|many
TGTGCCAGCTTCCTCGGGTCATATAGCAATCAGCCCCAGCATTTT
CASFLGSYSNQPQHF
>TRBJ2-3|13|TRBV24-1|TRBD1|NA
TGTGCCACCAGGGCACAGGGGACCGATACGCAGTATTTT
CATRAQGTDTQYF
>TRBJ1-4|17|TRBV5-1|NA|NA
TGCGCCAGCAGCTTGGGCGGCCGGACGGATTATAATGAAAAACTGTTTTTT
CASSLGGRTDYNEKLFF
>TRBJ2-1|13|TRBV19|NA|few
TGTGCCAGTAGTAACGGGGTATATTATGAGCAGTTCTTC
CASSNGVYYEQFF
>TRBJ2-3|13|TRBV5-1|NA|many
TGCGCCAGCAGCTCTCTGAACGGGGATACGCAGTATTTT
CASSSLNGDTQYF
>TRBJ2-2|12|TRBV29-1|NA|few
TGCAGCGCCTTAGCGCGGACCGGGGAGCTGTTTTTT
CSALARTGELFF
>TRBJ2-7|22|TRBV4-2|TRBD2|few
TGTGCCAGCAGCCAAGTGGGTTTGTTGGGACTAGCGGGAGAAGGCCCTTCCTACGAGCAGTACTTC
CASSQVGLLGLAGEGPSYEQYF
>TRBJ2-5|14|TRBV5-1|TRBD1|NA
TGCGCCAGCAGCCACGGACAGGGGATCGAGACCCAGTACTTC
CASSHGQGIETQYF
>TRBJ2-7|12|TRBV11-3|NA|NA
TGTGCCAGCAGCTCTAACCGTTACGAGCAGTACTTC
CASSSNRYEQYF
>TRBJ2-2|15|TRBV20-1|NA|few
TGCAGTGCTAGAGAATCGGGCAGGAAGACCGGGGAGCTGTTTTTT
CSARESGRKTGELFF
>TRBJ2-1|15|TRBV20-1|TRBD1|NA
TGCAGTGCTAGAGCGGGGACAGGGTCGGTCAGGGAGCAGTTCTTC
CSARAGTGSVREQFF
>TRBJ2-5|15|TRBV14|NA|NA
TGTGCCAGCAGCCAAGTAGAGTGGTACCAAGAGACCCAGTACTTC
CASSQVEWYQETQYF
>TRBJ1-6|15|TRBV12-3/TRBV12-4|NA|NA
TGTGCCAGCAGCTCCCGCGGGCAGGGAGGTTCACCCCTCCACTTT
CASSSRGQGGSPLHF
>TRBJ2-7|17|TRBV19|TRBD1|NA
TGTGCCAGTAGTATGCGGGACAGGGCTAGCAGCTCCTACGAGCAGTACTTC
CASSMRDRASSSYEQYF
>TRBJ2-5|15|TRBV19|TRBD1|few
TGTGCCAGTAGTTCCGGACAGGGCCGCCAAGAGACCCAGTACTTC
CASSSGQGRQETQYF
>TRBJ2-7|14|TRBV2|TRBD1|many
TGTGCCAGCAGTGAAGGGACAGGGGTTTACGAGCAGTACTTC
CASSEGTGVYEQYF
>TRBJ1-1|15|TRBV5-1|NA|few
TGCGCCAGCAGCTTAATAACTCTACAGAACACTGAAGCTTTCTTT
CASSLITLQNTEAFF
>TRBJ1-2|13|TRBV19|NA|many
TGTGCCAGTAGAGAGCGACAGAACTATGGCTACACCTTC
CASRERQNYGYTF
>TRBJ2-7|15|TRBV19|NA|few
TGTGCCAGTAGTATCTGGGACGGACCGACCTACGAGCAGTACTTC
CASSIWDGPTYEQYF